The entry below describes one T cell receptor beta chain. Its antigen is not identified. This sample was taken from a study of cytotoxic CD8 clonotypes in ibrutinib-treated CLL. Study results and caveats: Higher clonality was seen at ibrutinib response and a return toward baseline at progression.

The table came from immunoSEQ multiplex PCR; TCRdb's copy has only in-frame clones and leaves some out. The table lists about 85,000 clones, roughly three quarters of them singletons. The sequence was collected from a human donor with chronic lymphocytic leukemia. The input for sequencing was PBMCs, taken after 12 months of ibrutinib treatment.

The CDR3 spells CATSRDVGVAFF. The CDR3 nucleotides read TGTGCCACCAGCAGAGATGTTGGGGTAGCTTTCTTT. V gene TRBV15 combines with J gene TRBJ1-1; D remains ambiguous. This CDR3 region has 12 residues. Germline CDR1 LNHNV, CDR2 YYDKDF (reference sequence). Trimming left V 0 bases short and J 10 bases short, with 9 bases between.